This T cell receptor (beta chain) appears in the sequencing data of a study of OX40 agonist ivuxolimab in advanced cancers. Findings of the study overall: The study found that CD8+ T cells averaged more expanded clones than CD4+.

The CDR3 runs to 16 residues. Deletions cut 2 bases from V and 2 bases from J, with 14 bases between. Germline-derived CDR1 and CDR2 are SGHKS and YYEKEE (reference sequence). Repertoires were generated with immunoSEQ multiplex PCR, while TCRdb's copy carries only in-frame clones and drops some. The sample has under 80,000 clones, approximately 87% seen once; the top ten hold more than 0.75%. Of note for this clone: The antigen is undetermined.

The V call is TRBV5-5, the J call TRBJ1-5; D unclear. The sequence came from an adult with an advanced solid tumor such as melanoma, head and neck, liver or kidney cancer. This specimen consisted of CD4+ or CD8+ T cells sorted from blood, obtained in a trial of the OX40 agonist ivuxolimab. The CDR3 here is CASSLESGLGNQPQHF. The DNA for the CDR3 is TGTGCCAGCAGCTTAGAGAGTGGATTGGGCAATCAGCCCCAGCATTTT.